Following are 20 T cell receptor beta chains from one sample sequenced in a study of PD-L1 blockade in urothelial cancer (TCRdb year 2017). Receptor libraries were prepared by the immunoSEQ multiplex PCR assay. TCRdb retrieved this table from immuneACCESS and kept in-frame rearrangements only. Not all clones are present; in checked studies, unresolved V genes account for under half, and no reason is known for the remainder. This sample has about 30,000 clones in its table, and roughly 80% of those were observed once. The ten most abundant clones make up approximately 2.1% of the sample. Sequencing was performed on PBMCs, taken around atezolizumab (anti-PD-L1) treatment. Every receptor here comes from a man aged 50 or older with urothelial cancer.

This chain links TRBV7-3 with TRBJ2-1, with 7 positions matching TRBD2. CDR1 and CDR2 from the germline V gene are SGHTA and FQGTGA. The length of the CDR3 is 15 residues. V trimming: 2 bases; J trimming: 4 bases; junction bases outside the gene matches: 5. CDR3 nucleotides: TGTGCCAGCAGCTTAGCTAGCGGTCTATACAATGAGCAGTTCTTC. Translating gives CASSLASGLYNEQFF.

The chain combines TRBV7-9 with TRBJ1-2; 7 nucleotides align to TRBD1. After removal of 5 bases from V and 4 bases from J, the junction contained 7 bases not matched to a gene. From germline, CDR1 is SEHNR and CDR2 FQNEAQ (reference sequence). The CDR3 length is 14 residues. The CDR3 region is CASSQGQASYGYTF. In DNA, the CDR3 is TGTGCCAGCAGCCAAGGACAGGCCTCCTATGGCTACACCTTC.

This CDR3 is CASMQGQSNEKLFF. The CDR3 bases are TGTGCCAGCATGCAGGGGCAATCTAATGAAAAACTGTTTTTT. The V and J genes are TRBV5-5 and TRBJ1-4; TRBD1 is a possible D gene (6 bases). The CDR3 extends over 14 amino acids. The V gene's germline CDR1 is SGHKS and CDR2 YYEKEE (reference sequence). With 6 bases removed from V and 3 bases from J, the gap between germline ends came to 12 bases. The complete variable domain, with remaining parts taken from reference TRBV5-5 and TRBJ1-4, reads DAGVTQSPTHLIKTRGQQVTLRCSPISGHKSVSWYQQVLGQGPQFIFQYYEKEERGRGNFPDRFSARQFPNYSSELNVNALLLGDSALYLCASMQGQSNEKLFFGSGTQLSVL.

The chain employs TRBV7-2 and TRBJ2-3; 8 nucleotides match TRBD2. After removal of 5 bases from V and 5 bases from J, the junction contained 3 bases not matched to a gene. The germline V gene has CDR1 SGHTA and CDR2 FQGNSA. The CDR3 is made up of 13 amino acids. CDR3: CASSAGGQDTQYF. The CDR3, as DNA: TGTGCCAGCAGCGCGGGGGGCCAAGATACGCAGTATTTT.

The V call is TRBV10-1, the J call TRBJ2-7, with TRBD1 matching over 9 bases. CDR1 is WNHNN, CDR2 SYGVQD, per germline (reference sequence). Trimming took 6 bases from V and 4 from J; bases not matched to a gene: 7. The length of the CDR3 is 14 residues. CDR3 protein: CASRVKQGAYEQYV. CDR3 nucleotides: TGCGCCAGCAGGGTTAAACAGGGGGCATACGAGCAGTACGTC.

The V gene is TRBV6-4, the J gene TRBJ2-3, with a tentative D call TRBD1 (6 bases). Germline V gene sequence: CDR1 MRHNA, CDR2 SNTAGT. Trimming stripped 3 bases from V and 1 base from J, with 11 bases between. The CDR3 loop spans 15 amino acids. The CDR3 DNA sequence: TGTGCCAGCAGTGAGCAGGGGACCGGCACAGATACGCAGTATTTT. Translated: CASSEQGTGTDTQYF.

The chain links TRBV29-1 to TRBJ1-3; D might be TRBD1 (6 bases). Trimming shortened V by 6 bases and J by 0 bases, and 12 bases separated the two germline ends. The CDR3 sequence is 14 residues long. The germline CDR1 and CDR2 sequences are SQVTM and ANQGSEA. DNA for the CDR3: TGCAGCGTCCTCAAGGACAGCTCTGGAAACACCATATATTTT. This encodes CSVLKDSSGNTIYF. Combining the CDR3 with reference TRBV29-1 and TRBJ1-3 gives the whole variable domain SAVISQKPSRDICQRGTSLTIQCQVDSQVTMMFWYRQQPGQSLTLIATANQGSEATYESGFVIDKFPISRPNLTFSTLTVSNMSPEDSSIYLCSVLKDSSGNTIYFGEGSWLTVV.

The V gene is TRBV6-1, the J gene TRBJ2-7; no definite D call. The length of the CDR3 is 15 residues. Germline V gene sequence: CDR1 MNHNS, CDR2 SASEGT. Trimming removed 0 bases from V and 0 bases from J, with 9 bases in between. Here the CDR3 DNA reads TGTGCCAGCAGTGAAGCAGCCCGGAGCTCCTACGAGCAGTACGTC. Its translation: CASSEAARSSYEQYV.

The sample holds a few counts of this clone. The chain carries TRBV7-9 and TRBJ2-2; 7 bases map to TRBD1. From germline, CDR1 is SEHNR and CDR2 FQNEAQ (reference sequence). The junction had 3 bases not matched to a gene; V was cut back by 5 bases and J by 3 bases. The CDR3 is made up of 14 amino acids. The CDR3 DNA follows: TGTGCCAGCAGCCAGGGACAGTACACCGGGGAGCTGTTTTTT. As protein: CASSQGQYTGELFF. Full variable domain (outside the CDR3, taken from reference TRBV7-9 and TRBJ2-2): DTGVSQNPRHKITKRGQNVTFRCDPISEHNRLYWYRQTLGQGPEFLTYFQNEAQLEKSRLLSDRFSAERPKGSFSTLEIQRTEQGDSAMYLCASSQGQYTGELFFGEGSRLTVL.

Here the CDR3 DNA reads TGTGCCAGCAGCTTAGGGGCGGGGTCTAATGAAAAACTGTTTTTT. This gives the protein CASSLGAGSNEKLFF. This chain links TRBV7-9 with TRBJ1-4; the D is unclear. V shed 1 base and J shed 3 bases, with 9 bases lying between them. Germline V gives CDR1 SEHNR, CDR2 FQNEAQ (reference sequence). The CDR3 covers 15 residues.

This clone was seen a single time. The rearrangement links TRBV27 to TRBJ1-1; TRBD1 aligns across 8 bases. Germline CDR1 reads MNHEY; CDR2 reads SMNVEV (reference sequence). The CDR3 runs to 17 residues. V shed 3 bases and J 0 bases; nucleotides not matched to a gene: 9. The CDR3 loop reads CASSFNRGVTMNTEAFF. The CDR3 DNA reads TGTGCCAGCAGTTTCAACAGGGGGGTCACCATGAACACTGAAGCTTTCTTT.

The genes are TRBV2 and TRBJ1-2; no clear D. Trimming shortened V by 3 bases and J by 8 bases, and 16 bases separated the two germline ends. Germline V gene data show CDR1 as SNHLY and CDR2 as FYNNEI. This CDR3 comprises 14 residues. For the CDR3, the DNA is TGTGCCAGCAGTGAGGCAGCCCCCTCCAGGGGCTACACCTTC. Amino acids: CASSEAAPSRGYTF.

The chain uses TRBV7-5 and TRBJ2-2; the DNA was not used to check the table's D call, TRBD2. TRBV7-5 is marked as a pseudogene. This CDR3 is built from 11 residues. The CDR3 spells CARSFTPVLFF. The CDR3 DNA reads as TGTGCCAGAAGCTTTACGCCGGTGCTGTTTTTT.

V is TRBV28 and J is TRBJ1-1; TRBD1 matches 7 bases. After removal of 7 bases from V and 1 base from J, the junction contained 6 bases not matched to a gene. This CDR3 comprises 14 residues. Germline CDR1 reads MDHEN; CDR2 reads SYDVKM. CDR3 residues: CASKIGTANTEAFF. The CDR3 DNA reads as TGTGCCAGCAAGATCGGGACAGCGAACACTGAAGCTTTCTTT. The variable domain in full, with the rest retrieved from reference TRBV28 and TRBJ1-1, is DVKVTQSSRYLVKRTGEKVFLECVQDMDHENMFWYRQDPGLGLRLIYFSYDVKMKEKGDIPEGYSVSREKKERFSLILESASTNQTSMYLCASKIGTANTEAFFGQGTRLTVV.

J is TRBJ1-6 and V is TRBV2; the D gene is possibly TRBD1 (5 bases). This CDR3 has 14 residues. Trimming shortened V by 2 bases and J by 13 bases, and 15 bases separated the two germline ends. The germline V gene has CDR1 SNHLY and CDR2 FYNNEI. CDR3 protein: CASSERDSQTPLHF. CDR3 nucleotides: TGTGCCAGCAGTGAACGGGACTCCCAGACCCCCCTCCACTTT. Complete variable domain (other parts from reference TRBV2 and TRBJ1-6): EPEVTQTPSHQVTQMGQEVILRCVPISNHLYFYWYRQILGQKVEFLVSFYNNEISEKSEIFDDQFSVERPDGSNFTLKIRSTKLEDSAMYFCASSERDSQTPLHFGNGTRLTVT.

The chain links TRBV11-2 to TRBJ2-7, with TRBD1 identical over 8 bases. The germline V gene has CDR1 SGHAT and CDR2 FQNNGV. Trimming removed 1 base from V and 2 bases from J; junction bases left unmatched: 10. The CDR3 runs to 17 residues. This CDR3 reads CASSLGAGTGRTYEQYF. Written as DNA, the CDR3 is TGTGCCAGCAGCTTAGGGGCGGGGACAGGCCGGACCTACGAGCAGTACTTC. Combining the CDR3 with reference TRBV11-2 and TRBJ2-7 gives the whole variable domain EAGVAQSPRYKIIEKRQSVAFWCNPISGHATLYWYQQILGQGPKLLIQFQNNGVVDDSQLPKDRFSAERLKGVDSTLKIQPAKLEDSAVYLCASSLGAGTGRTYEQYFGPGTRLTVT.

This chain joins TRBV29-1 and TRBJ2-7, with no clear D. The CDR3 runs 13 residues. The germline V gene has CDR1 SQVTM and CDR2 ANQGSEA. Trimming pared 5 bases from V and 1 base from J, leaving 12 bases between. The CDR3 loop is CSVKGVRSYEQYF. In DNA, the CDR3 is TGCAGCGTTAAAGGTGTCAGGTCCTACGAGCAGTACTTC.

The rearrangement links TRBV6-6 to TRBJ2-1, with D uncertain. This CDR3 is 13 amino acids long. Germline loops: CDR1 MNHNY, CDR2 SVGAGI (reference sequence). Trimming shortened V by 2 bases and J by 9 bases, and 11 bases separated the two germline ends. The CDR3 bases are TGTGCCAGCAGTTACACTCCGGGTGGTGAGCAGTTCTTC. Amino acid sequence: CASSYTPGGEQFF.

The J gene is TRBJ1-3, the V gene TRBV10-3, with D possibly TRBD1 on 5 matching bases. With 4 bases removed from V and 2 bases from J, the gap between germline ends came to 9 bases. This CDR3 contains 14 residues. Germline CDR1 and CDR2: ENHRY and SYGVKD. In DNA, the CDR3 is TGTGCCATCAGTGGTTTAGGGGCTGGAAACACCATATATTTT. Amino acid sequence: CAISGLGAGNTIYF.

This clone was detected a few times. V and J are TRBV27 and TRBJ2-1, with D perhaps matching TRBD2 (7 bases). CDR3 length equals 14 residues. Germline lookup yields CDR1 MNHEY and CDR2 SMNVEV (reference sequence). The ends were cut back, 11 bases at V and 2 bases at J, with 16 bases in the middle. CDR3 in amino acids: CASSWGGTYNEQFF. CDR3 sequence (DNA): TGTGCCTCAAGCTGGGGGGGCACCTACAATGAGCAGTTCTTC.